This is a list of T cell receptor beta chains from one sample in a study of blood T cell repertoires in COVID-19. The data were produced by immunoSEQ multiplex PCR, yet TCRdb's version contains in-frame clones alone and is incomplete. The sample holds about 260,000 clones, approximately 90% seen once. The specimen sequenced was PBMCs or T cells enriched from blood (not recorded which). These receptors were collected from a man aged 50 to 60 who had been exposed to COVID-19. Each CDR3 is given with its conserved first and last residue. The D gene is left open where the match is weak. The size of a clone is reported for some rows only, either as once, few or many, or as a class for expanded clones.

size,J,D,V,CDR3,DNA
-,TRBJ2-1,TRBD2,TRBV9,CASSAPPDRRLAAYNEQFF,TGTGCCAGCAGCGCCCCACCCGATAGGCGGCTAGCGGCTTACAATGAGCAGTTCTTC
once,TRBJ2-1,-,TRBV11-2,CASSLVSGGIYNEQFF,TGTGCCAGCAGCTTAGTGTCTGGGGGGATATACAATGAGCAGTTCTTC
few,TRBJ1-3,TRBD1,TRBV5-5,CASSFTQGALSGNTIYF,TGTGCCAGCAGCTTTACTCAGGGGGCTCTATCTGGAAACACCATATATTTT
-,TRBJ2-7,-,TRBV27,CASSFGLIYEQYF,TGTGCCAGCAGTTTTGGGCTCATCTACGAGCAGTACTTC
-,TRBJ2-3,-,TRBV27,CASSLDDFTDTQYF,TGTGCCAGCAGTTTAGATGACTTCACAGATACGCAGTATTTT
-,TRBJ2-1,TRBD2,TRBV10-3,CAISPPSGGTYNEQFF,TGTGCCATCAGTCCACCTAGCGGGGGGACCTACAATGAGCAGTTCTTC
-,TRBJ1-3,-,TRBV3-1/TRBV3-2,CASSQGAHTIYF,TGTGCCAGCAGCCAGGGGGCTCACACCATATATTTT
-,TRBJ1-3,TRBD1,TRBV25-1,CASSEGQRNTIYF,TGTGCCAGCAGCGAGGGACAGCGAAACACCATATATTTT
-,TRBJ1-1,TRBD1,TRBV4-1,CASSQRQGAHPYRWNTEAFF,TGCGCCAGCAGCCAGAGACAGGGGGCTCATCCTTATCGTTGGAACACTGAAGCTTTCTTT
-,TRBJ1-4,-,TRBV4-2,CASRERGGGEKLFF,TGTGCCAGCAGAGAGAGGGGAGGAGGAGAAAAACTGTTTTTT
once,TRBJ2-1,TRBD2,TRBV9,CASSRIAGGSYNEQFF,TGTGCCAGCAGCCGGATAGCGGGGGGCTCCTACAATGAGCAGTTCTTC
-,TRBJ2-1,TRBD2,TRBV5-1,CASSLGGTSGSDEQFF,TGCGCCAGCAGCTTGGGAGGGACTAGCGGGAGTGATGAGCAGTTCTTC
-,TRBJ1-5,TRBD1,TRBV28,CASKRGQAEYYVGNQPQHF,TGTGCCAGCAAACGAGGACAGGCGGAATATTATGTGGGCAATCAGCCCCAGCATTTT
once,TRBJ1-5,-,TRBV6-5,CASSDTGNQPQHF,TGTGCCAGCAGCGACACAGGCAATCAGCCCCAGCATTTT
-,TRBJ1-6,TRBD1,TRBV28,CASRGADRRPSPLHF,TGTGCCAGCAGGGGGGCGGACAGGCGGCCCTCACCCCTCCACTTT
-,TRBJ2-3,-,TRBV30,CAWRKGGRGDTQYF,TGTGCCTGGAGAAAGGGGGGGCGGGGAGATACGCAGTATTTT
-,TRBJ1-5,-,TRBV5-4,CASSLAGFAQPQHF,TGTGCCAGCAGCTTGGCGGGGTTTGCTCAGCCCCAGCATTTT
-,TRBJ1-3,-,TRBV21-1,CASSKNPLEGGNTIYF,TGTGCCAGCAGCAAAAATCCGCTAGAGGGAGGAAACACCATATATTTT
-,TRBJ1-1,-,TRBV27,CASSLWAGMTEAFF,TGTGCCAGCAGTTTATGGGCGGGGATGACTGAAGCTTTCTTT
-,TRBJ1-4,TRBD1,TRBV5-1,CASSLGTGQEGEKLFF,TGCGCCAGCAGCTTGGGAACGGGACAGGAGGGCGAAAAACTGTTTTTT
-,TRBJ1-1,-,TRBV5-6,CASSTRTRGSTEAFF,TGTGCCAGCAGCACTCGGACAAGGGGGAGCACTGAAGCTTTCTTT
-,TRBJ2-1,TRBD2,TRBV15,CATSSLAGGPSDEQFF,TGTGCCACCAGCAGTCTAGCGGGGGGGCCCTCGGATGAGCAGTTCTTC
-,TRBJ1-2,TRBD1,TRBV24-1,CATSDSNRGNYGYTF,TGTGCCACCAGTGATTCGAACAGGGGGAACTATGGCTACACCTTC
-,TRBJ1-4,-,TRBV7-2,CASSSTGRGAVEKLFF,TGTGCCAGCAGCTCTACAGGGCGAGGGGCTGTTGAAAAACTGTTTTTT
many,TRBJ1-1,-,TRBV27,CASSSTVGAEAFF,TGTGCCAGCAGTTCAACAGTCGGCGCTGAAGCTTTCTTT
-,TRBJ1-1,-,TRBV7-2,CASTFTRGNTEAFF,TGTGCCAGCACCTTTACCAGGGGTAACACTGAAGCTTTCTTT
-,TRBJ1-1,-,TRBV29-1,CSVPTQVDTEAFF,TGCAGCGTCCCCACCCAGGTGGACACTGAAGCTTTCTTT
many,TRBJ2-7,TRBD1,TRBV14,CASSPRRPDRRNSYEQYF,TGTGCCAGCAGCCCCCGCCGTCCGGACAGGCGAAACTCCTACGAGCAGTACTTC
-,TRBJ2-1,-,TRBV11-2,CASSFRGSYNEQFF,TGTGCCAGCAGCTTCCGGGGTTCCTACAATGAGCAGTTCTTC
-,TRBJ1-2,-,TRBV7-2,CASSLARTSYGYTF,TGTGCCAGCAGCTTAGCACGGACAAGCTATGGCTACACCTTC
-,TRBJ2-2,TRBD1,TRBV7-3,CASSFTDRAANTGELFF,TGTGCCAGCAGCTTTACGGACAGGGCCGCGAACACCGGGGAGCTGTTTTTT
-,TRBJ2-1,-,TRBV28,CASSSHRGLQPRGEQFF,TGTGCCAGCAGTTCCCACCGAGGACTCCAACCCAGGGGTGAGCAGTTCTTC
-,TRBJ1-4,-,TRBV5-6,CASSLGRRNEKLFF,TGTGCCAGCAGCTTGGGCCGGAGAAATGAAAAACTGTTTTTT
-,TRBJ1-1,-,TRBV30,CAWSVTGPNTEAFF,TGTGCCTGGAGTGTAACAGGGCCGAACACTGAAGCTTTCTTT
-,TRBJ2-1,-,TRBV10-3,CAISDFGKSSYNEQFF,TGTGCCATCAGTGACTTCGGGAAAAGCTCCTACAATGAGCAGTTCTTC
once,TRBJ1-1,TRBD1,TRBV5-4,CASSFRTGRSFSEAFF,TGTGCCAGCAGCTTCAGGACAGGGCGTTCCTTTTCTGAAGCTTTCTTT
once,TRBJ1-1,-,TRBV7-3,CASSLRFGDTEAFF,TGTGCCAGCAGCTTAAGGTTCGGGGACACTGAAGCTTTCTTT
-,TRBJ1-6,TRBD1,TRBV7-9,CASSPGQVLYNSPLHF,TGTGCCAGCAGCCCCGGACAGGTGCTCTATAATTCACCCCTCCACTTT
once,TRBJ1-2,-,TRBV5-1,CASSLGQTFYGYTF,TGCGCCAGCAGCTTGGGACAGACTTTCTATGGCTACACCTTC
-,TRBJ1-1,TRBD1,TRBV7-2,CASTPLTGAISEAFF,TGTGCCAGCACCCCCCTTACAGGGGCTATCTCTGAAGCTTTCTTT
-,TRBJ2-1,TRBD2,TRBV27,CASIRLLAGVSNEQFF,TGTGCCAGCATCCGCTTGCTAGCGGGAGTATCCAATGAGCAGTTCTTC
few,TRBJ1-1,TRBD1,TRBV28,CASSFPGGSTEAFF,TGTGCCAGCAGTTTCCCAGGGGGTTCCACTGAAGCTTTCTTT
-,TRBJ2-3,TRBD2,TRBV11-2,CASSLGSGSGTDTQYF,TGTGCCAGCAGCTTAGGGAGCGGGAGTGGCACAGATACGCAGTATTTT
-,TRBJ1-3,-,TRBV18,CASSPFGGQTGNTIYF,TGTGCCAGCTCACCTTTCGGGGGGCAGACTGGAAACACCATATATTTT
-,TRBJ2-1,-,TRBV10-3,CAISHPDGSGYEQFF,TGTGCCATCAGCCACCCTGACGGGAGCGGTTATGAGCAGTTCTTC
-,TRBJ2-1,-,TRBV3-1/TRBV3-2,CASSQVVTGLSYNEQFF,TGTGCCAGCAGCCAAGTCGTTACAGGGTTAAGTTACAATGAGCAGTTCTTC
-,TRBJ1-2,TRBD1,TRBV5-1,CASSSTGGNYGYTF,TGCGCCAGCAGCTCGACAGGGGGCAACTATGGCTACACCTTC
-,TRBJ2-5,-,TRBV18,CASSTSSLETQYF,TGTGCCAGCTCAACTTCCTCCTTAGAGACCCAGTACTTC
-,TRBJ1-4,-,TRBV25-1,CASRRVTLREATNEKLFF,TGTGCCAGCAGGCGGGTCACTTTGAGGGAAGCAACTAATGAAAAACTGTTTTTT
-,TRBJ2-1,TRBD2,TRBV9,CASSAHGLAGDLSYNEQFF,TGTGCCAGCAGCGCCCACGGACTAGCGGGAGACCTCTCCTACAATGAGCAGTTCTTC